This is a list of T cell receptor beta chains from one sample in a study of T cells in Graves' hyperthyroidism and ophthalmopathy. From the multiplex PCR reads, TCRdb called clonotypes with MiXCR, one entry per CDR3 protein. This sample yields about 570,000 distinct CDR3 sequences, of which 14% are seen a single time; about 15% belongs to the top ten. Sequencing used blood. The receptors were gathered from a middle-aged woman with Graves' hyperthyroidism. Each CDR3 is given with its conserved first and last residue. A D gene is named only where the DNA matches it firmly. The size entry is marked missing in some rows and otherwise reads once, few, many or a size class.

TRBJ2-1 many . TRBV2 TGTGCCAGCAATAGGATCAATGAGCAGTTCTTC CASNRINEQFF
TRBJ2-7 many TRBD2 TRBV7-9 TGTGCCAGCAGCATGGGGGGGGACTCCTACGAGCAGTACTTC CASSMGGDSYEQYF
TRBJ2-3 once . TRBV29-1 TGCAGCGAGACCCAGGGACCCACAGATACGAAGTATTTT CSETQGPTDTKYF
TRBJ1-5 . . TRBV24-1 TGTGCCACCGCCTCCCCTGCGAGCAATCAGCCCCAGCATTTT CATASPASNQPQHF
TRBJ2-2 . . TRBV6-2/TRBV6-3 TGTGCCAGCGGGCGCGCTGACACCGGGGAGCTGGTTTTT CASGRADTGELVF
TRBJ2-7 . . TRBV19 TGTGCCAGTAGTACCTCCCGGGACTTAACCTACGAGCAGTACTTC CASSTSRDLTYEQYF
TRBJ1-2 . . TRBV28 TGTGCCAGCACCTTGGGAGAAGGGTTCGGCTACACCTTC CASTLGEGFGYTF
TRBJ2-5 many . TRBV11-2 TGTGCCAGCAGCCCCCCAGTAGGAGAGACCCAGTACTTC CASSPPVGETQYF
TRBJ1-2 few . TRBV11-2 TGTGCCAGCAGCGAGTACAGCGGCTACACCTTC CASSEYSGYTF
TRBJ2-1 many TRBD2 TRBV18 TGTGCCAGCTCACCACCTCAACTAGCGCGAACCTACAATGAGCAGTTCTTC CASSPPQLARTYNEQFF
TRBJ1-1 many TRBD1 TRBV6-9 TGTGCCAGCAGTTATCACGGACAGGGGGTACGCACTGAAGCTTTCTTT CASSYHGQGVRTEAFF
TRBJ2-5 many . TRBV6-1 TGTGCCAGCAGTGAACTCTCCCTGGGCGGGTACCAAGAGACCCAGTACTTC CASSELSLGGYQETQYF
TRBJ2-5 many . TRBV11-2 TGTGCCAGCAGCTCGAAGGGGTGGGCCCAGTACTTC CASSSKGWAQYF
TRBJ1-3 many . TRBV12-3/TRBV12-4 TGTGCCAGCAGTTTACTTTCCGGGAGAGGAAACACCATATATTTT CASSLLSGRGNTIYF
TRBJ1-2 many . TRBV7-8 TGTGCCAGCAGCTTTGGCGGCGACAACTATGGCTACACCTTC CASSFGGDNYGYTF
TRBJ2-7 few TRBD2 TRBV5-1 TGCGCCAGCAGCTTGGCCCCAGGACTAGGCGGGACCACCTACGAGCAGTACTTC CASSLAPGLGGTTYEQYF
TRBJ1-2 . TRBD1 TRBV6-1 TGTGCCAGCAGTCGGACAGGGGGCCTCTATGGCTACACCTTC CASSRTGGLYGYTF
TRBJ1-2 . . TRBV4-1 TGCGCCAGCAGCCAAGATAACAACGTTAACTATGGCTACACCTTC CASSQDNNVNYGYTF
TRBJ2-7 many . TRBV27 TGTGCCAGCAGTTTGTTCAAATCCGGGAACAACTACGAGCAGTACTTC CASSLFKSGNNYEQYF
TRBJ2-2 many . TRBV3-1 TGTGCCAGCAGCCAAAACAGAGTGAACACCGGGGAGCTGTTTTTT CASSQNRVNTGELFF
TRBJ2-2 many . TRBV5-1 TGCGCCAGCAGCTTGGGCAGATCGAACACCGGGGAGCTGTTTTTT CASSLGRSNTGELFF
TRBJ2-7 many . TRBV5-1 TGCGCCAGCAGCTTGGGCGGCGGCGCGGGGTACGAGCAGTACTTC CASSLGGGAGYEQYF